The entry that follows covers one TCR beta chain sequence. The antigen this receptor binds is unknown. No base qualities exist here, and no much larger clone lies one base off it. The data derive from a study of T-cell memory formation after mild COVID-19 (dated by TCRdb to the early 2020s). For the wider study: TCR sequence clusters from the two donors were found to be largely donor specific. Two young, previously healthy adult volunteers made up the cohort, one male and one female. In two donors, T-cell clones that expanded and contracted after mild COVID-19 were tracked by sequencing TCRalpha and TCRbeta repertoires over time. The research as a whole found: Contracting CD4+ clones turned up mainly in the CM and EM memory subsets, whereas EMRA was where CD8+ clones were enriched. Some responding clones were detected in pre-infection memory, suggesting pre-existing cross-reactive memory T cells joined the SARS-CoV-2 response. Balanced CD4/CD8 phenotypes were observed for clones contracting from day 15 to 85, whereas a bias towards CD4+ was observed for a second wave of clones expanding from day 15 to 37. The study included only two mild cases, and larger cohorts that include severe cases with pre-infection samples were judged to be necessary. SARS-CoV-2 specificity was not confirmed for the second-wave clones peaking on day 37.

The run used an Illumina NovaSeq 6000. TCRalpha and TCRbeta cDNA libraries were built by 5'RACE with constant-segment primers, adding sample barcodes and unique molecular identifiers. Trizol reagent was used to extract RNA from every sample. The libraries were amplified in two PCR steps, and the second step added a second sample barcode and Illumina TruSeq adapters. Sequencing of the libraries was done on an Illumina NovaSeq, producing 2 x 150 bp paired-end reads. Regarding the original processing steps: Demultiplexing of reads and collapsing into UMI-guided consensus sequences were performed with migec v1.2.7. With mixcr v2.1.11, UMI consensuses were aligned to TRA and TRB V and J templates and assembled into clonotypes. A clonotype was counted as expanded or contracted only when both edgeR and NoisET called the clonotype significant, with the noise models trained on biological replicates. edgeR calls used a false discovery rate-adjusted p below 0.01 and a log2 fold-change threshold of 1. As an exploratory analysis of dynamics, PCA with hierarchical clustering was applied to max-normalized trajectories of the 1000 most abundant clonotypes. Separately sequenced CD4+ and CD8+ repertoires were used to assign a CD4 or CD8 phenotype to each responding clone. The public reads were quality trimmed at Q25 with fastp and then assembled into clones with MiXCR by TCRdb, keeping productive beta chains. Merged by CDR3 protein, the rows form single entries marked with the most common genes and DNA. These V and J calls are TCRdb output, not the study's own analysis. The sample data list 180,000 or so distinct CDR3 sequences, and under 20% of these were observed just once. The ten largest clones take up about 2.1% of the sample.

The CDR3 runs 14 residues from the cysteine to the phenylalanine. Only the CDR3 portion is preserved as DNA: 42 bases, with reading frame beginning at the first base. According to the germline V gene, CDR1 reads SGHVS and CDR2 reads FNYEAQ. Deletion took 2 bases off V and 5 bases off J, with a span of 10 bases between the germline ends. Ficoll-Paque density gradient centrifugation was used to isolate PBMCs. The sequence links TRBV7-6 to TRBJ2-1, with the D gene not clear enough to name. Sample: PBMCs or a T cell subset sorted from them (not recorded which). This clonotype originated in an adult woman who had mild COVID-19 (a few samples of this study predate the infection). The sample titles of this study are shuffled in the database, so cell type and time point are left out; the donor was told from shared clones. The CDR3 reads CASSLNWINNEQFF. The sequenced DNA is TGTGCCAGCAGCTTAAATTGGATCAACAATGAGCAGTTCTTC.